This T cell receptor beta chain was observed in a study of blood T cells in healthy people across ages. Germline lookup yields CDR1 SGDLS and CDR2 YYNGEE. V was pared by 0 bases and J by 5 bases, with 12 bases between. CDR3 length: 15 amino acids. Together with a sample-barcoded 5' primer, a J-beta primer mix was included in a second PCR lasting roughly 7 to 11 cycles. TCRdb fed the 5' RACE reads into MiXCR, producing one record per CDR3 protein. The table shows over 600,000 distinct CDR3 sequences, with 21% occurring only once. Note on this clonotype: Its antigen is undetermined.

Broader study findings: Naive CD4+ cell counts and diversity both ran higher in long-lived than in aged donors.

The chain uses TRBV9 and TRBJ2-1, with D possibly matching TRBD1 (5 bases). Sequenced material: blood. This receptor was identified in a man between 65 and 80 years old in good health. This CDR3 is CASSVARETHNEQFF. The CDR3 bases are TGTGCCAGCAGCGTAGCCAGGGAAACGCACAATGAGCAGTTCTTC.